The entry below gives a single T cell receptor beta chain sequence along with its context. Its recognized antigen is unknown. A single base separates this from a much larger clone, so it may be a read error. These data belong to a study of tumor-infiltrating lymphocytes in primary liver carcinoma (TCRdb year 2017). Regarding the study in general: Surgical resection was performed in China between November 2015 and early 2016 on about 5 patients with histopathologically diagnosed primary liver carcinoma. Of the five patients, three men and two women aged 30 to 69 years, four had hepatocellular carcinoma and one had combined HCC and intrahepatic cholangiocarcinoma. The five patients had tumors staged T1-T3 N0M0, with maximum diameters ranging from about 4.2 to 11 cm. Samples yielded roughly 3.5 to 8 million productive TCRbeta reads; read depth did not differ significantly between tissue types. For each liver tumor, the study sampled five regions along with adjacent normal tissue and blood, and applied TCRbeta repertoire sequencing, expression microarrays and whole-exome sequencing. A total of 35 or so specimens from 5 patients underwent TCRbeta repertoire sequencing, comprising about 25 tumor regions, 5 adjacent noncancerous liver tissues and 5 peripheral blood samples. Repertoires from technical replicates were highly reproducible, with mean shared-clone rates around 0.89 and correlation coefficients above 0.95.

Blood RNA was extracted from unsorted whole blood using TRIzol reagent, and germline DNA was obtained with the DNeasy Blood & Tissue kit. At the time of sampling, the patients had chronic HBV infection and had not received any treatment. Four milliliters of peripheral blood were collected into K2EDTA tubes before surgery. Starting from approximately 460 ng total RNA, TCRbeta-specific cDNA was produced by reverse transcription with a constant-region primer and ProtoScript II reverse transcriptase. The TCRbeta libraries were prepared through three rounds of nested multiplex PCR following a slightly modified ARM-PCR procedure. The first two PCR rounds used multiplex TRBV1-TRBV30 forward primers with a Cbeta reverse primer, each for about 10 cycles. Sample barcodes and Illumina adapters were added in a final 25-cycle PCR using Deep VentR polymerase. Amplicons of 200-500 bp were gel-purified with a QIAquick gel extraction kit before sequencing. An Illumina HiSeq 2500 was used to sequence the TCRbeta amplicons, generating 250-bp paired-end reads. The paper's processing steps were these. Quality trimming of reads was performed with Trimmomatic v0.33, and paired reads were merged with FLASH v1.2.11 so that full CDR3 sequences could be recovered. V, D and J germline segments were assigned to the rearranged TCRbeta sequences by MiGEC v1.2.1b. Clonotype statistics, along with Shannon-Wiener diversity indices, were calculated using VDJtools v1.0.0. Except for diversity analysis, only the 250 most abundant clonotypes of each sample were used in subsequent analyses to reduce sampling bias. TCRdb trimmed the raw reads at Q25, called clones with MiXCR and kept productive beta chains. Identical CDR3 proteins give one entry, which carries the most common genes and DNA. TCRdb, not the authors, supplied the V and J calls. The sample table records 300,000 to 400,000 distinct CDR3 sequences; about two thirds of these occur just once. The top ten constitute 5.5% to 7% of the sample.

From its cysteine to its phenylalanine, the CDR3 spans 14 amino acids. Only the CDR3 portion is preserved as DNA: 42 bases, with reading frame beginning at the first base. The research as a whole found: Repertoire overlap was higher between tumor regions (mean approximately 36%) than tumor-adjacent (17%) or tumor-blood (roughly 14%) pairs, consistent with antigen-driven expansion. Comparison of CD4+ and CD8+ T cell repertoires was precluded by the use of bulk unsorted samples. Only the TCR beta chain was sequenced, which likely underestimates true repertoire diversity because unpaired alpha chains were not captured. A significantly larger repertoire fraction was made up by the top 250 clones in tumors than in blood (p = 0.039). With just four to six patients in the study, the authors point out that the findings should be validated in a larger study.

This chain joins TRBV12-3 or TRBV12-4 to TRBJ2-1; 9 bases in the junction line up with TRBD1. The specimen sequenced was peripheral blood. The TCR sequence derives from a man aged 35 to 55 with primary liver carcinoma and hepatitis B virus infection. CDR3 loop: CASSFRDRANKQFF. The DNA sequence reads TGTGCCAGCAGTTTCAGGGACAGGGCCAATAAGCAGTTCTTC.